The clone carrying this T cell receptor beta chain came up many times. The J segment lost 4 bases and the V segment lost 7 bases, leaving 11 bases of the junction unmatched. CDR1 is DFQATT, CDR2 SNEGSKA, per germline (reference sequence). The CDR3 runs 16 residues. These data belong to a study of neurological immune-mediated disorders. TCRdb used MiXCR to reprocess the 5' RACE reads, holding one entry per CDR3 protein. The data contain tens of thousands of distinct CDR3 sequences, about 12% of them singletons. This TCR derives from a woman aged 60-70 years with HTLV-1-associated myelopathy (HAM/TSP). The chain joins TRBV20-1 to TRBJ2-1, with 12 bases matching TRBD2. What was sequenced was PBMCs. The chain's CDR3 is CSGSSGRAGKYNEQFF. The DNA for the CDR3 is TGCAGTGGCTCTAGCGGGAGGGCCGGGAAATACAATGAGCAGTTCTTC.